The 8 T cell receptor beta chains in this list originate from one sample, sequenced in a study of cytomegalovirus exposure and HLA in healthy donors. The PCR contained 60 Vbeta and 13 Jbeta primers. TCRdb keeps only in-frame clones here, not all; method: immunoSEQ multiplex PCR. Of fewer than 250,000 clones listed, approximately 80% are singletons. Specimen: PBMCs. All receptors derive from a middle-aged woman in good health and CMV-seronegative.

The V and J genes are TRBV11-3 and TRBJ2-3; a weak D match, TRBD2 (6 bases). The V and J ends lost 3 bases and 6 bases respectively, with 13 bases between them. The germline V gene encodes CDR1 SGHNT and CDR2 YENEEA. CDR3 size: 14 residues. The CDR3 protein is CASSLFSGRDTQYF. For the CDR3, the DNA is TGTGCCAGCAGCTTGTTTTCAGGGAGGGATACGCAGTATTTT.

This clone was recorded once. The chain links TRBV5-4 to TRBJ2-7; perhaps TRBD2 as D (5 bases). Between the trimmed V and J ends, which lost 4 bases and 2 bases, there was a span of 13 bases. CDR3 length: 14 amino acids. The germline CDR1 and CDR2 sequences are SGHNT and YYREEE (reference sequence). The CDR3 DNA reads as TGTGCCAGCAGCGCCAGAGGGTCGCCCTACGAGCAGTACGTC. It encodes CASSARGSPYEQYV.

In its sample, this clone was seen a few times. The rearrangement joins TRBV6-1 to TRBJ2-2; D might be TRBD2 (5 bases). Germline loops: CDR1 MNHNS, CDR2 SASEGT. The CDR3 extends over 18 amino acids. V lost 4 bases and J 8 bases, leaving 26 bases between the germline ends. CDR3 in amino acids: CASSVGSGRAVFRGELFF. CDR3 bases: TGTGCCAGCAGTGTAGGGTCAGGACGAGCGGTCTTCCGGGGGGAGCTGTTTTTT.

This chain uses TRBV7-2 with TRBJ2-7; 8 bases align to TRBD1. The V segment lost 1 base and the J segment 4 bases; nucleotides outside the gene matches: 6. CDR3 length: 15 amino acids. Germline lookup yields CDR1 SGHTA and CDR2 FQGNSA. The chain's CDR3 is CASSLVTGEGYEQYV. The CDR3 nucleotides are TGTGCCAGCAGCTTAGTGACAGGGGAAGGTTACGAGCAGTACGTC.

V usage is TRBV5-1 and J usage is TRBJ2-7; 9 bases line up with TRBD1. Germline loops: CDR1 SGHRS, CDR2 YFSETQ. This CDR3 is built from 15 residues. Trimming removed 4 bases from V and 3 bases from J; junction bases left unmatched: 8. CDR3 bases: TGCGCCAGCAGCCCGGGGAGGACAGGGGACTACGAGCAGTACGTC. The encoded protein is CASSPGRTGDYEQYV.

This clone occurred a few times. V gene TRBV11-3 combines with J gene TRBJ2-3; TRBD2 is a possible D gene (6 bases). The CDR3 runs 15 residues. Trimming removed 5 bases from V and 2 bases from J, with 14 bases in between. Germline CDR1 reads SGHNT; CDR2 reads YENEEA. This CDR3 is CASSISGLATDTQYF. In DNA, the CDR3 is TGTGCCAGCAGCATCAGCGGGCTGGCCACAGATACGCAGTATTTT.

V and J are TRBV5-1 and TRBJ2-3, with D uncertain. Trimming shortened V by 0 bases and J by 0 bases, and 8 bases separated the two germline ends. Germline V gene lookup returns CDR1 SGHRS and CDR2 YFSETQ. The CDR3 sequence is 15 residues long. CDR3 in amino acids: CASSLDSLSTDTQYF. The CDR3 DNA reads TGCGCCAGCAGCTTGGACAGCTTAAGCACAGATACGCAGTATTTT.

The chain combines TRBV13 with TRBJ1-4; 8 bases map to TRBD1. The junction had 16 bases not matched to a gene; V was cut back by 3 bases and J by 10 bases. CDR3 length: 17 amino acids. Germline CDR1 is PRHDT and CDR2 is FYEKMQ (reference sequence). The CDR3 DNA reads TGTGCCAGCAGCTTCGGACAGGGATGGGGGGATGGGAGAAAACTGTTTTTT. This codes for CASSFGQGWGDGRKLFF.